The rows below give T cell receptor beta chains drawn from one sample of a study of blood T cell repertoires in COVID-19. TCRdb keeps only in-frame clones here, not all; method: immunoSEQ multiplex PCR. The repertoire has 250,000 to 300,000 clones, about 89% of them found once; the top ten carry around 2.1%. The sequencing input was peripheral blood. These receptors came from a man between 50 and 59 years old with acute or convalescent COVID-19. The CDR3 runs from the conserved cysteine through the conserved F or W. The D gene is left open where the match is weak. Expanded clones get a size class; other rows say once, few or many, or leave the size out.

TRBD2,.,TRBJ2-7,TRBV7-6,CASSLVGSGGYEQYF,TGTGCCAGCAGCTTAGTTGGTAGCGGGGGATACGAGCAGTACTTC
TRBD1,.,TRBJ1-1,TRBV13,CASSAGTATEAFF,TGTGCCAGCAGCGCCGGGACAGCCACTGAAGCTTTCTTT
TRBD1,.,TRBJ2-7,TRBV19,CASRRRDRYDEQYF,TGTGCCAGTAGGCGTCGGGACAGATACGATGAGCAGTACTTC
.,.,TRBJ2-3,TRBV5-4,CASSLGRRTDTQYF,TGTGCCAGCAGCTTGGGTAGGAGGACAGATACGCAGTATTTT
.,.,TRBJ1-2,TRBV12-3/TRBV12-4,CASSLYMNYGYTF,TGTGCCAGCAGTTTATACATGAACTATGGCTACACCTTC
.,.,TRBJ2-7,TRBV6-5,CASRPGESYEQYF,TGTGCCAGCAGGCCCGGGGAGTCCTACGAGCAGTACTTC
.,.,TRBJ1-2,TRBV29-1,CSVEEIQAGGYTF,TGCAGCGTTGAAGAGATCCAGGCGGGGGGCTACACCTTC
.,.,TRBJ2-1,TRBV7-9,CASSPGPPQGWDINEQFF,TGTGCCAGCAGCCCCGGCCCCCCACAGGGTTGGGATATCAATGAGCAGTTCTTC
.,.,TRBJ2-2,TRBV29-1,CSVGHTNTGELFF,TGCAGCGTTGGACATACGAACACCGGGGAGCTGTTTTTT
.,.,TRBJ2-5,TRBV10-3,CAIRPQGRETQYF,TGTGCCATCAGGCCCCAGGGCCGGGAGACCCAGTACTTC
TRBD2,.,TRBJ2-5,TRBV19,CASSITSGGPQETQYF,TGTGCCAGTAGTATCACTAGCGGGGGCCCCCAAGAGACCCAGTACTTC
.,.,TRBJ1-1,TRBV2,CASSASGQNTEAFF,TGTGCCAGCAGTGCCTCAGGCCAGAACACTGAAGCTTTCTTT
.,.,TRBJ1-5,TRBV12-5,CASGFPQGNQPQHF,TGTGCTAGTGGTTTTCCTCAGGGCAATCAGCCCCAGCATTTT
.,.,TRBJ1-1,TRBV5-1,CASSLGHRTEAFF,TGCGCCAGCAGCTTGGGACATCGCACTGAAGCTTTCTTT
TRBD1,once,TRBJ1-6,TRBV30,CAYVQGAGGYYNSPLHF,TGTGCCTACGTCCAGGGGGCAGGGGGCTATTATAATTCACCCCTCCACTTT
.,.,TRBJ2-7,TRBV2,CASKTLDYEQYF,TGTGCCAGCAAGACACTGGACTACGAGCAGTACTTC
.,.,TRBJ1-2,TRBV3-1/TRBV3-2,CASSQGVGGGYGYTF,TGTGCCAGCAGCCAAGGGGTTGGCGGTGGGTATGGCTACACCTTC
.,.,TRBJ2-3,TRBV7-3,CASSRGGGTDTQYF,TGTGCCAGCAGCCGGGGAGGGGGAACAGATACGCAGTATTTT
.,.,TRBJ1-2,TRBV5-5,CASSLDGRGGYTF,TGTGCCAGCAGCTTGGACGGGAGGGGTGGCTACACCTTC
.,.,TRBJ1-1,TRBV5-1,CASSSGGAGNTEAFF,TGCGCCAGCAGCTCGGGAGGGGCCGGGAACACTGAAGCTTTCTTT
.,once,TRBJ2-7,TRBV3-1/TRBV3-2,CASSPLFYGNEQYF,TGTGCCAGCAGCCCTCTTTTCTACGGGAACGAGCAGTACTTC
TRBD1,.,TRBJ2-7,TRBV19,CASSMVAGQGTHEQYF,TGTGCCAGTAGTATGGTAGCTGGACAGGGGACCCACGAGCAGTACTTC
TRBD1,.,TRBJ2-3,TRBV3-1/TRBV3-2,CASSQGGQPTDTQYF,TGTGCCAGCAGCCAAGGGGGACAGCCCACAGATACGCAGTATTTT